This T cell receptor (beta chain) comes out of a study of PD-1 blockade in classical Hodgkin lymphoma. Study information: Intravenous delivery of nivolumab at 3 mg/kg to patients occurred every 2 weeks.

CDR1 SGDLS and CDR2 YYNGEE come from the germline V gene. With V trimmed by 4 bases and J by 2 bases, 7 bases remained unmatched. The CDR3 extends over 16 amino acids. Time point indicated: cycle 4 day 1 (C4D1), after less than 7 weeks of nivolumab. Following autologous stem cell transplantation, relapse occurred in every patient, and exposure to brentuximab vedotin varied. Only in-frame clones appear in the TCRdb table, and some are missing; sequencing was by immunoSEQ multiplex PCR. The sample shows some 86,000 clones, 75% to 95% of them seen only once. The input for sequencing was peripheral blood mononuclear cells (PBMCs), taken before the fourth cycle of nivolumab. The gene calls are TRBV9 and TRBJ2-3, with 10 bases identical to TRBD2. The receptor was isolated from a human donor with classical Hodgkin lymphoma. The DNA for the CDR3 is TGTGCCAGCAGCACAGACACTAGCGGGGTCACAGATACGCAGTATTTT. This gives the protein CASSTDTSGVTDTQYF.